This entry features one T cell receptor beta chain sequence. Sequenced by immunoSEQ multiplex PCR; TCRdb stores in-frame clones only, minus some. The sample gives about 150,000 clones, 70% to 85% of which show up once; around 3.1% is in the top ten. This CDR3 region has 15 residues. Germline V gene lookup returns CDR1 SGHTA and CDR2 FQGTGA. Trimming cost V 2 bases and J 6 bases; bases outside gene matches: 8. This sample was included in a study of blood T cell repertoires in COVID-19. The overall study: The United States, Italy and Spain were the sources of the acute and convalescent COVID-19 samples. From T cells, B-cell-depleted T cells, or PBMCs came the material, which was cDNA or gDNA.

Sequencing was done on a sample of peripheral blood. The source is a woman of 80 years or more with acute or convalescent COVID-19. The chain has TRBV7-3 and TRBJ2-7; 9 bases line up with TRBD1. CDR3 sequence (DNA): TGTGCCAGCAGCTTAGGGACAGGGCCTCTGAGCGAGCAGTACTTC. Translated: CASSLGTGPLSEQYF. The whole variable domain, remainder taken from reference TRBV7-3 and TRBJ2-7, is GAGVSQTPSNKVTEKGKYVELRCDPISGHTALYWYRQSLGQGPEFLIYFQGTGAADDSGLPNDRFFAVRPEGSVSTLKIQRTERGDSAVYLCASSLGTGPLSEQYFGPGTRLTVT.